This T cell receptor beta chain was identified in a study of blood T cell repertoires in COVID-19. The V gene end was trimmed by 5 bases and the J gene end by 3 bases; junction bases not matched to a gene: 9. CDR1 and CDR2 (germline): GTSNPN, SVGIG (reference sequence). The CDR3 totals 14 residues. Some clones are missing from TCRdb's copy, which holds only in-frame ones; the method was immunoSEQ multiplex PCR. The sample lists about 62,000 clones, more than 90% occurring once. This clonotype originated in a human donor in a cohort sampled during active COVID-19. Sequencing used peripheral blood. V is TRBV30 and J is TRBJ1-2, with 7 bases identical to TRBD1. DNA for the CDR3: TGTGCCTGGGCTACACGGGACAGACACTATGGCTACACCTTC. The encoded protein is CAWATRDRHYGYTF.